The 30 T cell receptor beta chains presented below share a single source sample, sequenced in a study of beta chain features in type 1 diabetes. Findings and caveats of the study: Shortening of TCRB CDR3s, moderate but significant, appeared in all four CD4+ subsets of Type 1 diabetes patients.

Antigens for these TCRs are unknown. As every portion of the isolated RNA was reverse transcribed, the sequencing read expressed TCRB transcripts. Produced via immunoSEQ multiplex PCR; TCRdb's table is partial and in-frame only. The sample has around 140,000 clones; roughly 10% are singletons. Material: central memory CD4+ T cells from blood. The source of these receptors is a man under 40 with type 1 diabetes.

This clone was counted a few times. The V and J genes are TRBV5-1 and TRBJ2-1, with TRBD1 identical over 8 bases. After removal of 2 bases from V and 5 bases from J, the junction contained 3 bases not matched to a gene. Germline CDR1 reads SGHRS; CDR2 reads YFSETQ. CDR3 length equals 14 residues. CDR3: CASSLSGQDNEQFF. As DNA, the CDR3 is TGCGCCAGCAGCTTATCGGGACAGGACAATGAGCAGTTCTTC.

This clone occurred a few times. The chain uses TRBV11-2 and TRBJ2-1, with 7 positions matching TRBD1. Germline trimming cut 2 bases from V and 5 bases from J; bases unmatched to any gene: 6. Per germline, CDR1 SGHAT and CDR2 FQNNGV. CDR3 length: 15 residues. The CDR3 bases are TGTGCCAGCAGCTTAAGGGGGCGCGGTGACAATGAGCAGTTCTTC. It is translated as CASSLRGRGDNEQFF.

The table lists this clone with a few counts. The J gene is TRBJ2-3, the V gene TRBV28; weak D call: TRBD1 (6 bases). Germline loops: CDR1 MDHEN, CDR2 SYDVKM. V was pared by 6 bases and J by 3 bases, with 19 bases between. CDR3 length: 16 residues. The CDR3 sequence is CASRSGVVVVTDTQYF. DNA of the CDR3: TGTGCCAGCAGATCAGGGGTTGTGGTGGTGACAGATACGCAGTATTTT.

This clone was seen a handful of times. The J gene is TRBJ1-6, the V gene TRBV28, with 7 bases identical to TRBD1. Germline assignment: CDR1 MDHEN and CDR2 SYDVKM. V shed 7 bases and J 5 bases; nucleotides not matched to a gene: 11. The CDR3 has 16 amino acids. This CDR3 reads CASIPRTGVDNSPLHF. The CDR3 DNA reads as TGTGCCAGCATCCCCCGAACAGGGGTAGATAATTCACCCCTCCACTTT.

A few counts support this clone. The chain couples TRBV18 to TRBJ2-7, with D unresolved. The V gene's germline CDR1 is KGHSH and CDR2 LQKENI. The CDR3 runs to 11 residues. Trimming removed 5 bases at V and 4 bases at J, with 6 bases between. CDR3 in amino acids: CASSTEYEQYF. Here the CDR3 DNA reads TGTGCCAGCTCAACAGAGTACGAGCAGTACTTC.

This chain connects TRBV9 to TRBJ2-3, with D unresolved. The CDR3 totals 15 residues. The V end was cut by 3 bases, the J end by 2 bases, with 13 bases between. Germline CDR1 and CDR2: SGDLS and YYNGEE. For the CDR3, the DNA is TGTGCCAGCAGCGGGATCGCGAGGTCCACAGATACGCAGTATTTT. Translated, it gives CASSGIARSTDTQYF.

This clone turned up a few times. The rearrangement joins TRBV7-2 to TRBJ2-5; 9 nucleotides align to TRBD2. CDR3 length equals 16 residues. With V trimmed by 4 bases and J by 0 bases, 6 bases remained unmatched. Per the germline V gene, CDR1 is SGHTA and CDR2 is FQGNSA. CDR3 DNA sequence: TGTGCCAGCAGCTCTGGACTAGCGTCGTACCAAGAGACCCAGTACTTC. Translated: CASSSGLASYQETQYF.

The sample holds a few counts of this clone. This sequence joins TRBV4-3 and TRBJ1-2, with 7 bases fitting TRBD1. The V gene end was trimmed by 0 bases and the J gene end by 4 bases; junction bases not matched to a gene: 2. This CDR3 spans 14 amino acids. The germline CDR1 and CDR2 sequences are LGHNA and YSLEER. The CDR3 DNA follows: TGCGCCAGCAGCCAAGATAACAGGGGCTATGGCTACACCTTC. This encodes CASSQDNRGYGYTF.

The CDR3 coding sequence is TGTGCCTGGACTTCCCAGGGGGATCAGCCCCAGCATTTT. This codes for CAWTSQGDQPQHF. V and J are TRBV30 and TRBJ1-5; 7 positions agree with TRBD1. The CDR3 totals 13 residues. V was pared by 4 bases and J by 5 bases, with 5 bases of the junction left unmatched. Germline V gene lookup returns CDR1 GTSNPN and CDR2 SVGIG (reference sequence). Based on the CDR3 plus reference TRBV30 and TRBJ1-5, the full variable domain is SQTIHQWPATLVQPVGSPLSLECTVEGTSNPNLYWYRQAAGRGLQLLFYSVGIGQISSEVPQNLSASRPQDRQFILSSKKLLLSDSGFYLCAWTSQGDQPQHFGDGTRLSIL.

CDR3 bases: TGCAGCGTTGAACCCCCGACAGGGGGGCAAGAGACCCAGTACTTC. Translation: CSVEPPTGGQETQYF. The chain carries TRBV29-1 and TRBJ2-5; 9 bases agree with TRBD1. The CDR3 extends over 15 amino acids. Germline lookup yields CDR1 SQVTM and CDR2 ANQGSEA. V was pared by 2 bases and J by 2 bases, with 6 bases of the junction left unmatched.

The J gene is TRBJ2-3, the V gene TRBV7-3, with D tentatively TRBD2 (5 bases). Per germline, CDR1 SGHTA and CDR2 FQGTGA. There are 14 residues in the CDR3. V was trimmed by 2 bases and J by 7 bases, leaving 13 bases between them. In DNA form, the CDR3 reads TGTGCCAGCAGCTTATCAGCGGTTGGTAATACGCAGTATTTT. Residues: CASSLSAVGNTQYF.

This chain connects TRBV2 to TRBJ2-1, with TRBD2 identical over 9 bases. The CDR3 has 16 residues. Germline CDR1 is SNHLY and CDR2 is FYNNEI. With 8 bases clipped from V and 7 bases from J, the junction kept 15 bases outside the gene matches. The DNA for the CDR3 is TGTGCCAGCGAACCCACCCGGGGCGGGGGGGCGAATGAGCAGTTCTTC. Translation gives CASEPTRGGGANEQFF.

This clone has just a few counts. The chain uses TRBV2 and TRBJ2-5; 9 bases line up with TRBD2. This CDR3 spans 15 amino acids. J gave up 5 bases and V 3 bases, and 7 bases lay outside the gene matches. CDR1 is SNHLY and CDR2 is FYNNEI in the germline V gene. The DNA of the CDR3 is TGTGCCAGCAGTGAGGCCAGCGGGGGGAAGGAGACCCAGTACTTC. It yields the protein CASSEASGGKETQYF.

This clone was detected a few times. This chain connects TRBV11-2 to TRBJ2-4; D may be TRBD2 (5 bases). V was cut by 5 bases and J by 8 bases, with 13 bases left in between. Germline V gene lookup returns CDR1 SGHAT and CDR2 FQNNGV. This CDR3 is 13 amino acids long. The CDR3 nucleotides read TGTGCCAGCAGCCCACGGAGGAGTGACATTCAGTACTTC. Its translation: CASSPRRSDIQYF.

The chain recombines TRBV25-1 with TRBJ2-5; 10 nucleotides match TRBD1. This CDR3 spans 15 amino acids. The V segment lost 3 bases and the J segment 4 bases; nucleotides outside the gene matches: 5. Looked up from germline, CDR1 is MGHDK and CDR2 is SYGVNS. The CDR3 sequence: CASSEGQGRGETQYF. The CDR3 nucleotides read TGTGCCAGCAGTGAGGGACAGGGGCGTGGAGAGACCCAGTACTTC.

In this sample, this clone turned up a few times. The V and J genes are TRBV27 and TRBJ1-5, with TRBD1 matching over 8 bases. Germline CDR1 is MNHEY and CDR2 is SMNVEV (reference sequence). The trim removed 5 bases at V and 3 bases at J, leaving 9 bases unmatched. This CDR3 has 16 residues. CDR3 coding DNA: TGTGCCAGCAGTACAACCGGGACAGGCTTCAATCAGCCCCAGCATTTT. This codes for CASSTTGTGFNQPQHF.

This clone turned up a few times. The CDR3 nucleotides are TGTGCCAGCTCACCAAGAGAGACCTACGAGCAGTACTTC. Protein: CASSPRETYEQYF. V and J are TRBV18 and TRBJ2-7; D not certain. Germline assignment: CDR1 KGHSH and CDR2 LQKENI. The CDR3 consists of 13 residues. V lost 2 bases to trimming and J lost 2 bases, with 7 bases between them. The full variable domain, completed using reference TRBV18 and TRBJ2-7, is NAGVMQNPRHLVRRRGQEARLRCSPMKGHSHVYWYRQLPEEGLKFMVYLQKENIIDESGMPKERFSAEFPKEGPSILRIQQVVRGDSAAYFCASSPRETYEQYFGPGTRLTVT.

The rearrangement links TRBV2 to TRBJ1-5; D unresolved. The CDR3 consists of 14 residues. Between the trimmed V and J ends, which lost 0 bases and 4 bases, there was a span of 7 bases. Per germline, CDR1 SNHLY and CDR2 FYNNEI. CDR3 amino acids: CASSEAIRNQPQHF. The CDR3 DNA reads as TGTGCCAGCAGTGAAGCTATCAGAAATCAGCCCCAGCATTTT.

The gene calls are TRBV29-1 and TRBJ2-7, with no clear D. Germline lookup yields CDR1 SQVTM and CDR2 ANQGSEA. Trimming shortened V by 4 bases and J by 3 bases, and 10 bases separated the two germline ends. The CDR3 runs 12 residues. CDR3 sequence (DNA): TGCAGCGTTGGAGCCGTTGGCTACGAGCAGTACTTC. Encoded protein: CSVGAVGYEQYF.

The table lists this clone with a few counts. The V and J genes are TRBV7-3 and TRBJ2-2, with TRBD2 matching 8 bases. V dropped 5 bases and J dropped 7; count of bases not matched to a gene: 6. CDR1 is SGHTA, CDR2 FQGTGA, per germline. The CDR3 sequence is 14 residues long. The DNA of the CDR3 is TGTGCCAGCAGCCCCGGGACTAGTAACGGGGAGCTGTTTTTT. Its protein is CASSPGTSNGELFF.

This clone was counted a few times. The chain is built from TRBV5-4 and TRBJ2-1; perhaps TRBD1 as D (6 bases). There are 14 residues in the CDR3. Trimming cost V 0 bases and J 9 bases, with 13 bases left between them. Looked up from germline, CDR1 is SGHNT and CDR2 is YYREEE (reference sequence). CDR3 coding DNA: TGTGCCAGCAGCTTGGCAGGGGAGAGTAGTGAGCAGTTCTTC. It codes for CASSLAGESSEQFF.

The rearrangement uses TRBV15 and TRBJ2-2; D remains ambiguous. V was cut by 0 bases and J by 4 bases, with 9 bases left in between. The CDR3 consists of 15 residues. The germline V gene encodes CDR1 LNHNV and CDR2 YYDKDF (reference sequence). This CDR3 reads CATSRDYVFTGELFF. As DNA, the CDR3 is TGTGCCACCAGCAGAGATTATGTTTTCACCGGGGAGCTGTTTTTT.

The CDR3 protein is CAWSVAGDKETQYF. CDR3 in DNA: TGTGCCTGGAGTGTGGCGGGAGATAAAGAGACCCAGTACTTC. This sequence joins TRBV30 and TRBJ2-5; TRBD2 agrees at 7 bases. Germline V gene data show CDR1 as GTSNPN and CDR2 as SVGIG (reference sequence). There are 14 residues in the CDR3. V lost 0 bases to trimming and J lost 3 bases; unmatched junction nucleotides: 4.

The J gene is TRBJ2-1, the V gene TRBV4-1; D gene ambiguous. The germline V and J ends were trimmed by 1 base and 0 bases, with 7 bases remaining between them. Germline lookup yields CDR1 MGHRA and CDR2 YSYEKL. This CDR3 is 15 amino acids long. CDR3 nucleotide sequence: TGCGCCAGCAGCCAAGGGTCGAGCTCCTACAATGAGCAGTTCTTC. Residues: CASSQGSSSYNEQFF.

This clone has just a few counts. The chain links TRBV2 to TRBJ2-3, with D tentatively TRBD2 (5 bases). CDR3 length equals 12 residues. From germline, CDR1 is SNHLY and CDR2 FYNNEI. Trimming removed 8 bases at V and 5 bases at J, with 11 bases between. The CDR3 protein is CASRGEGDTQYF. Here the CDR3 DNA reads TGTGCCAGCCGCGGCGAGGGAGATACGCAGTATTTT.

The sample holds a few counts of this clone. The V and J genes are TRBV4-2 and TRBJ1-1; D remains unclear. The CDR3 contains 14 residues. In germline, CDR1 is LGHNA, CDR2 YNFKEQ. The ends were cut back, 1 base at V and 4 bases at J, with 10 bases in the middle. The CDR3: CASSQGSEITEAFF. CDR3 DNA sequence: TGTGCCAGCAGCCAAGGATCTGAGATCACTGAAGCTTTCTTT.

The genes are TRBV9 and TRBJ2-3; 10 nucleotides match TRBD2. V gave up 0 bases and J gave up 6 bases; unmatched junction bases: 7. The length of the CDR3 is 16 residues. CDR1 and CDR2 (germline): SGDLS, YYNGEE. The CDR3 is CASSVGASGGWDTQYF. In DNA, the CDR3 is TGTGCCAGCAGCGTAGGCGCTAGCGGGGGCTGGGATACGCAGTATTTT.

This clone was counted between two and nine times. J is TRBJ2-1 and V is TRBV2; a weak D match, TRBD2 (5 bases). CDR3 length: 13 amino acids. The germline V and J ends were trimmed by 4 bases and 8 bases, with 12 bases remaining between them. CDR1 SNHLY and CDR2 FYNNEI come from the germline V gene. The CDR3 coding sequence is TGTGCCAGCAGTGTTCTAGCTGGCGATGAGCAGTTCTTC. Amino acid sequence: CASSVLAGDEQFF.

This clone showed up just once. This sequence joins TRBV5-1 and TRBJ2-3; 7 nucleotides agree with TRBD2. CDR1 is SGHRS and CDR2 is YFSETQ in the germline V gene. CDR3 length equals 15 residues. J gave up 11 bases and V 4 bases, and 16 bases lay outside the gene matches. CDR3 protein: CASSPPLLAGELQYF. In nucleotides, the CDR3 is TGCGCCAGCAGCCCCCCTTTGTTAGCGGGCGAGTTGCAGTATTTT.

Only a few counts were recorded for this clone. This rearrangement joins TRBV11-2 to TRBJ2-7; possible D gene TRBD2, 5 bases. In germline, CDR1 is SGHAT, CDR2 FQNNGV. The CDR3 has 13 amino acids. Trimming shortened V by 2 bases and J by 2 bases, and 7 bases separated the two germline ends. CDR3 nucleotides: TGTGCCAGCAGCTTACTAGCAACCTACGAGCAGTACTTC. Protein: CASSLLATYEQYF.